One and the same sample provided the 8 T cell receptor beta chains below, sequenced in a study of blood T cell repertoires in COVID-19. Here immunoSEQ multiplex PCR was the method, and the copy in TCRdb shows in-frame clones only, minus some. The data show 300,000 to 500,000 clones, around 90% seen once. Material: PBMCs or T cells enriched from blood (not recorded which). All receptors derive from a woman aged 40 to 50 with acute COVID-19.

The chain's CDR3 is CASSLGFSRNEQFF. Written as DNA, the CDR3 is TGCGCCAGCAGCTTGGGTTTTTCCCGCAATGAGCAGTTCTTC. The gene calls are TRBV5-1 and TRBJ2-1; no clear D gene. The V and J ends lost 0 bases and 6 bases respectively, with 10 bases between them. The CDR3 totals 14 residues. The germline gives CDR1 SGHRS, CDR2 YFSETQ.

The chain recombines TRBV9 with TRBJ2-3, with D unclear. The CDR3 covers 14 residues. Germline CDR1 SGDLS, CDR2 YYNGEE. The ends were cut back, 0 bases at V and 2 bases at J, with 7 bases in the middle. DNA for the CDR3: TGTGCCAGCAGCGTAGAACAGCACACAGATACGCAGTATTTT. This encodes CASSVEQHTDTQYF.

The chain uses TRBV24-1 and TRBJ2-1; 8 bases agree with TRBD1. V dropped 4 bases and J dropped 6; count of bases not matched to a gene: 4. CDR1 and CDR2 from the germline V gene are KGHDR and SFDVKD. The CDR3 spans 14 residues. CDR3 loop: CATSDPGQANEQFF. The CDR3 DNA reads as TGTGCCACCAGTGACCCGGGACAGGCCAATGAGCAGTTCTTC.

CDR3 nucleotide sequence: TGTGCCATCAGTGAGCCGACAGGGGGGTCCTTTGAAGCTTTCTTT. Amino acid sequence: CAISEPTGGSFEAFF. This chain connects TRBV10-3 to TRBJ1-1; 9 nucleotides line up with TRBD1. Germline V gives CDR1 ENHRY, CDR2 SYGVKD. V lost 2 bases and J lost 7; bases outside the gene matches: 8. There are 15 residues in the CDR3.

The rearrangement joins TRBV19 to TRBJ2-1; 11 positions match TRBD1. There are 19 residues in the CDR3. V trimming: 4 bases; J trimming: 8 bases; junction bases outside the gene matches: 19. Per germline, CDR1 LNHDA and CDR2 SQIVND (reference sequence). Written as DNA, the CDR3 is TGTGCCAGTAGTACCCCTCAGGGGAGAACCGGGACAGGGGGATATGAGCAGTTCTTC. Amino acids: CASSTPQGRTGTGGYEQFF.

This sequence joins TRBV4-1 and TRBJ2-5, with TRBD1 identical over 7 bases. CDR1 and CDR2 (germline): MGHRA, YSYEKL. V shed 1 base and J 0 bases; nucleotides not matched to a gene: 2. The CDR3 covers 15 residues. The CDR3 DNA follows: TGCGCCAGCAGCCAAGGAGGGACAGACCAAGAGACCCAGTACTTC. It yields the protein CASSQGGTDQETQYF.

The V call is TRBV18, the J call TRBJ1-2, with 7 bases identical to TRBD1. Germline V lookup: CDR1 KGHSH, CDR2 LQKENI. The CDR3 length is 16 residues. V shed 9 bases and J 3 bases; nucleotides not matched to a gene: 16. CDR3 coding DNA: TGTGCCAGGCCCGTGAGCGATACAGGGGATGACTATGGCTACACCTTC. Translated, it gives CARPVSDTGDDYGYTF.

This rearrangement joins TRBV2 to TRBJ1-5; no clear D. The CDR3 extends over 13 amino acids. The germline CDR1 and CDR2 sequences are SNHLY and FYNNEI. Trimming removed 6 bases from V and 9 bases from J, with 15 bases in between. DNA of the CDR3: TGTGCCAGCAGAACCAGCGGGCTTGGGCCCCAGCATTTT. Translated: CASRTSGLGPQHF.